This T cell receptor beta chain derives from a study of blood T cell repertoires in COVID-19. Study in general: Sites in the United States, Italy and Spain provided acute and convalescent COVID-19 samples.

Only in-frame clones appear in the TCRdb table, and some are missing; sequencing was by immunoSEQ multiplex PCR. The sample carries some 310,000 clones, roughly 89% recorded once. As regards this clone: Other DNA sequences in this specimen translate into the identical CDR3.

The CDR3 contains 12 residues. Trimming took 5 bases from V and 1 from J, leaving 2 bases between them. Specimen: PBMCs or T cells enriched from blood (not recorded which). The rearrangement uses TRBV12-3 or TRBV12-4 and TRBJ2-2; D is unresolved. This sequence was found in a woman aged 25 to 39 who had recovered from COVID-19. The DNA of the CDR3 is TGTGCCAGCAGTCTGAACACCGGGGAGCTGTTTTTT. It encodes CASSLNTGELFF.